The 12 T cell receptor beta chains reported below all come from one sample, sequenced in a study of cytomegalovirus exposure and HLA in healthy donors (dated by TCRdb to 2016 to 2017). Library preparation was by the immunoSEQ multiplex PCR assay. The multiplex PCR relied on a mix of 60 forward primers for TCR Vbeta segments and 13 reverse primers for TCR Jbeta segments. Entries here come from immuneACCESS through TCRdb and include only in-frame sequences with V and J called. Some clones fail to appear in such tables; in the studies checked, an unresolved V gene covers under half of the shortfall, and the cause of the remainder is unknown. The sample table contains 150,000 or so clones; only one count was recorded for around 75% of them. Together, the top ten hold roughly 7.1% of the sample. Sequences were obtained from PBMCs. Every receptor here comes from a man aged 30 to 45 in good health and CMV-seropositive.

The chain combines TRBV5-4 with TRBJ2-7, with D tentatively TRBD1 (6 bases). The length of the CDR3 is 13 residues. The germline V and J ends were trimmed by 4 bases and 6 bases, with 14 bases remaining between them. Germline loops: CDR1 SGHNT, CDR2 YYREEE (reference sequence). CDR3 nucleotides: TGTGCCAGCAGCCTACAGGGAAGTAGCGAGCAGTACTTC. Its protein is CASSLQGSSEQYF.

The chain links TRBV27 to TRBJ2-5; 8 bases agree with TRBD1. The CDR3 has 14 residues. Germline CDR1 and CDR2: MNHEY and SMNVEV (reference sequence). Losses at the gene ends were 8 bases for V and 1 base for J; bases not matched to a gene: 6. The CDR3 protein is CASRTGGTQETQYF. For the CDR3, the DNA is TGTGCCAGCCGAACAGGGGGTACCCAAGAGACCCAGTACTTC.

The chain couples TRBV7-2 to TRBJ1-2; D remains ambiguous. The V and J ends lost 3 bases and 6 bases respectively, with 17 bases between them. This CDR3 has 15 amino acids. The germline V gene encodes CDR1 SGHTA and CDR2 FQGNSA. The CDR3 DNA follows: TGTGCCAGCAGCTTGGAGGGAGGAGTGCTAAATGGCTACACCTTC. Translated: CASSLEGGVLNGYTF.

This clone was observed once. This chain uses TRBV15 with TRBJ1-4; D might be TRBD1 (5 bases). Germline V gives CDR1 LNHNV, CDR2 YYDKDF (reference sequence). The CDR3 contains 13 residues. Trimming stripped 5 bases from V and 6 bases from J, with 10 bases between. The CDR3, as DNA: TGTGCCACCAGCCGGGACTCGGATGAAAAACTGTTTTTT. This translates into CATSRDSDEKLFF.

This clone was detected a few times. The chain employs TRBV4-2 and TRBJ2-5; 8 nucleotides line up with TRBD1. J was trimmed by 7 bases and V by 0 bases; bases with no gene match: 7. The CDR3 spans 15 residues. Germline V gives CDR1 LGHNA, CDR2 YNFKEQ. CDR3 region: CASSQDMDRVGTQYF. The DNA for the CDR3 is TGTGCCAGCAGCCAAGATATGGACAGGGTCGGGACCCAGTACTTC.

V usage is TRBV2 and J usage is TRBJ2-6, with TRBD2 as a possible D gene (5 bases). Trimming shortened V by 7 bases and J by 0 bases, and 10 bases separated the two germline ends. Germline CDR1 reads SNHLY; CDR2 reads FYNNEI. This CDR3 has 15 residues. DNA for the CDR3: TGTGCCAGCATTCTTGGGAGCTCTGGGGCCAACGTCCTGACTTTC. This codes for CASILGSSGANVLTF.

This chain uses TRBV7-8 with TRBJ2-3; the D gene is possibly TRBD2 (6 bases). Germline V gene sequence: CDR1 SGHVS, CDR2 FQNEAQ. V shed 5 bases and J shed 1 base, with 10 bases lying between them. CDR3 length: 14 residues. The CDR3 protein is CASSMDYRTDTQYF. In DNA form, the CDR3 reads TGTGCCAGCAGCATGGACTACCGCACAGATACGCAGTATTTT. The full variable domain, with the rest looked up from reference TRBV7-8 and TRBJ2-3, is GAGVSQSPRYKVAKRGQDVALRCDPISGHVSLFWYQQALGQGPEFLTYFQNEAQLDKSGLPSDRFFAERPEGSVSTLKIQRTQQEDSAVYLCASSMDYRTDTQYFGPGTRLTVL.

The J gene is TRBJ1-6, the V gene TRBV27; D possibly corresponds to TRBD1 (6 bases). The CDR3 runs to 17 residues. Germline-derived CDR1 and CDR2 are MNHEY and SMNVEV (reference sequence). V was pared by 0 bases and J by 8 bases, with 17 bases between. Here the CDR3 reads CASSLSTGTVGYSPLHF. CDR3 DNA sequence: TGTGCCAGCAGTTTATCAACAGGGACGGTAGGATATTCACCCCTCCACTTT.

The chain is built from TRBV10-2 and TRBJ2-2, with D uncertain. The V end lost 3 bases, the J end lost 8 bases, and 7 bases lay between the germline ends. The length of the CDR3 is 12 residues. Germline CDR1 and CDR2: WSHSY and SAAADI. This CDR3 reads CASSETLGELFF. The CDR3 DNA follows: TGCGCCAGCAGTGAAACGCTAGGGGAGCTGTTTTTT.

The chain uses TRBV2 and TRBJ1-1, with D perhaps matching TRBD1 (5 bases). The CDR3 extends over 15 amino acids. CDR1 is SNHLY, CDR2 FYNNEI, per germline. Between the trimmed V and J ends, which lost 0 bases and 6 bases, there was a span of 14 bases. The CDR3 DNA sequence: TGTGCCAGCAGTGAAGCCCCCTTTGACAGATCTGAAGCTTTCTTT. Its protein is CASSEAPFDRSEAFF.

The chain is built from TRBV5-6 and TRBJ2-7; D perhaps matches TRBD2 (7 bases). There are 13 residues in the CDR3. Germline CDR1 reads SGHDT; CDR2 reads YYEEEE. Trimming left V 2 bases short and J 7 bases short, with 13 bases between. Here the CDR3 reads CASSLRGGQEQYF. The CDR3 DNA reads TGTGCCAGCAGCTTAAGGGGGGGGCAGGAGCAGTACTTC.

This CDR3 reads CAIRAGDMSEKLFF. In DNA form, the CDR3 reads TGTGCCATCAGAGCAGGGGATATGAGTGAAAAACTGTTTTTT. The chain uses TRBV10-3 and TRBJ1-4; tentatively, D is TRBD1 (6 bases). Germline V gene lookup returns CDR1 ENHRY and CDR2 SYGVKD. CDR3 length equals 14 residues. Trimming stripped 6 bases from V and 7 bases from J, with 15 bases between.